Sequencing of this T cell receptor (beta chain) was carried out in a study of beta chain features in type 1 diabetes. Study-level information: The study found patients and healthy donors alike in age, gender and cell yields. Whole-study findings and limits: Shortening that was moderate but significant affected the TCRB CDR3s of Type 1 diabetes patients in all four CD4+ subsets. High-TCR-expressing cells could be over-represented by cDNA sequencing.

It was one heparinised blood draw, averaging roughly 120 mL, that each donor gave. The sample holds a few counts of this clone. The antigen remains unidentified. The isolated RNA, all of it, was reverse transcribed, so expressed TCRB transcripts were what got sequenced. Naive, central memory and regulatory T cell samples averaged roughly 3.5 million immunoSEQ reads each. The protocol was immunoSEQ multiplex PCR, while the TCRdb copy is restricted to in-frame clones and leaves out a portion. The sample includes roughly 150,000 clones, around 9.7% of them seen just once. The receptor was isolated from a young woman with type 1 diabetes. Sequencing was carried out using central memory CD4+ T cells from blood.

The CDR3 spells CSAIKIDTQYF. CDR3 bases: TGCAGTGCTATAAAAATAGATACGCAGTATTTT. The rearrangement joins TRBV20-1 to TRBJ2-3; D call uncertain. The CDR3 is 11 amino acids. Trimming removed 4 bases from V and 5 bases from J, with 7 bases in between. The germline V gene has CDR1 DFQATT and CDR2 SNEGSKA (reference sequence).